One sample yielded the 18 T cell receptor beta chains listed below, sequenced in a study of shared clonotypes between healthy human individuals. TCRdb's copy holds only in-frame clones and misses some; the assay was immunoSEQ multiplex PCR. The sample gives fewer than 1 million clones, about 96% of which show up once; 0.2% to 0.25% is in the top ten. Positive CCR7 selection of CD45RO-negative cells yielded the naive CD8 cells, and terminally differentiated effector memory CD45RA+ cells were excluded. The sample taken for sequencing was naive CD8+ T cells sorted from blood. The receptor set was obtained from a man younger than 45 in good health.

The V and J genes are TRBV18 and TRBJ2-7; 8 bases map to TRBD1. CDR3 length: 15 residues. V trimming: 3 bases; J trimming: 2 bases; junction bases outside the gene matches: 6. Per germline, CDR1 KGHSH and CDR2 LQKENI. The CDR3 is CASSPDRAVTYEQYF. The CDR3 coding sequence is TGTGCCAGCTCACCGGACAGGGCCGTTACCTACGAGCAGTACTTC.

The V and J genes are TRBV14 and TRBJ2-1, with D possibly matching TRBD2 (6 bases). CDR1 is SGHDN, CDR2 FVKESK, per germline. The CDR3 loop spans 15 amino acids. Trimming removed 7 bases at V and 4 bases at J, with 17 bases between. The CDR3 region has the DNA TGTGCCAGCATGGCGGGGCCTCCGGGATACAATGAGCAGTTCTTC. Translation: CASMAGPPGYNEQFF.

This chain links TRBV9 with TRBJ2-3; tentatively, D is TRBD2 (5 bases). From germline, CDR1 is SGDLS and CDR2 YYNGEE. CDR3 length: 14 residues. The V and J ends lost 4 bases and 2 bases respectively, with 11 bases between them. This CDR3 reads CASSTRDLTDTQYF. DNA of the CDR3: TGTGCCAGCAGCACCCGGGATCTCACAGATACGCAGTATTTT.

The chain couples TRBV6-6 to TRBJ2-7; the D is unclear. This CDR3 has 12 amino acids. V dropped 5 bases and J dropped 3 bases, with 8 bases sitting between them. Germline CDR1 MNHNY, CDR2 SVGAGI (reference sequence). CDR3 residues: CASSPGSYEQYF. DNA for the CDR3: TGTGCCAGCAGTCCCGGCAGCTACGAGCAGTACTTC.

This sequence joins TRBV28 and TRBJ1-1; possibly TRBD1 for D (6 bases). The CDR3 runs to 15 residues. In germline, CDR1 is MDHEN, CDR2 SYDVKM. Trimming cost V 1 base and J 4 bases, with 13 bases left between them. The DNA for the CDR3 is TGTGCCAGCAGTTTATTGCTAGGGGGGGGCACTGAAGCTTTCTTT. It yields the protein CASSLLLGGGTEAFF.

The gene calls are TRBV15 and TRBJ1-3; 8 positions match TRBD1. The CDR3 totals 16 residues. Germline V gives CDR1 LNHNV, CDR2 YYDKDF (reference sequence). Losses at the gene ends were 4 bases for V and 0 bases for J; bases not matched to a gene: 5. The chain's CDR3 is CATSTGQGFSGNTIYF. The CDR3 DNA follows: TGTGCCACCAGCACCGGACAGGGATTCTCTGGAAACACCATATATTTT.

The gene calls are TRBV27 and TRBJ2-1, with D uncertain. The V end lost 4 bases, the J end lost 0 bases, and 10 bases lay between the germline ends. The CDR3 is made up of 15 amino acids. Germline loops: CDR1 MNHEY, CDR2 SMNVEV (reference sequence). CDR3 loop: CASSSDGHSYNEQFF. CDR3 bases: TGTGCCAGCAGTTCGGACGGTCACTCCTACAATGAGCAGTTCTTC.

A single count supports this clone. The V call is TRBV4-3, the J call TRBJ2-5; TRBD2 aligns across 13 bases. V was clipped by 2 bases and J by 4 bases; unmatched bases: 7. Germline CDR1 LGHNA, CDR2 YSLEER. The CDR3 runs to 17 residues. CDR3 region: CASSQRTSGRGAETQYF. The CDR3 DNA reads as TGCGCCAGCAGCCAAAGGACTAGCGGGAGAGGGGCAGAGACCCAGTACTTC.

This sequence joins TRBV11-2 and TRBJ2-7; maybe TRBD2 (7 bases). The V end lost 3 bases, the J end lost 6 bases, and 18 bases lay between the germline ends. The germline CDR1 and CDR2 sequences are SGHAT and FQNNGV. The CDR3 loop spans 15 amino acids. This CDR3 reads CASSFGEGVFREQYF. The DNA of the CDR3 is TGTGCCAGCAGCTTTGGGGAGGGGGTTTTTCGCGAGCAGTACTTC. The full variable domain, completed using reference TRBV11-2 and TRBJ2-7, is EAGVAQSPRYKIIEKRQSVAFWCNPISGHATLYWYQQILGQGPKLLIQFQNNGVVDDSQLPKDRFSAERLKGVDSTLKIQPAKLEDSAVYLCASSFGEGVFREQYFGPGTRLTVT.

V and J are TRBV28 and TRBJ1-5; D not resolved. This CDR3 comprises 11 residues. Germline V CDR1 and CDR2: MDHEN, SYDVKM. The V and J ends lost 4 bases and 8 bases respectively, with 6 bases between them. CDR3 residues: CASSSFEPQHF. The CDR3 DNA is TGTGCCAGCAGTTCTTTTGAGCCCCAGCATTTT.

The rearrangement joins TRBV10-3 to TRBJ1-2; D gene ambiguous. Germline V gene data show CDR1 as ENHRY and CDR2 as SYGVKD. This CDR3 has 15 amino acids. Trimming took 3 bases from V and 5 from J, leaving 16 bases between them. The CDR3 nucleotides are TGTGCCATCAGTGAATCGCTTACCTCCTGGTATGGCTACACCTTC. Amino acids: CAISESLTSWYGYTF.

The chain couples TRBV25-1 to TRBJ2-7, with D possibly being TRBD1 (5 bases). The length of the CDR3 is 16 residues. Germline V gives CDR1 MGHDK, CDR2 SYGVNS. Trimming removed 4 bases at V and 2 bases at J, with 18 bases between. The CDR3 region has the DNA TGTGCCAGCAGTGGAAGGACCGGACACCTAACCTACGAGCAGTACTTC. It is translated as CASSGRTGHLTYEQYF.

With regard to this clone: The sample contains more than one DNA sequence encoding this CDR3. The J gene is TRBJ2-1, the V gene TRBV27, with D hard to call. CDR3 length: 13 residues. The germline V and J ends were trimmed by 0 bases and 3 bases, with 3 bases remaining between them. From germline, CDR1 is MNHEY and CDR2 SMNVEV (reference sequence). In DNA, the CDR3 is TGTGCCAGCAGTTTATCTAACTACAATGAGCAGTTCTTC. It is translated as CASSLSNYNEQFF.

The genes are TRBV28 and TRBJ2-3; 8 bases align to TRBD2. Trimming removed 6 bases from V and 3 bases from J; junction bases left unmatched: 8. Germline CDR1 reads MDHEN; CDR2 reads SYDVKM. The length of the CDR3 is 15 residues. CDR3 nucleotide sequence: TGTGCCAGCAGATCGGGACTAGTTGGGACAGATACGCAGTATTTT. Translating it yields CASRSGLVGTDTQYF.

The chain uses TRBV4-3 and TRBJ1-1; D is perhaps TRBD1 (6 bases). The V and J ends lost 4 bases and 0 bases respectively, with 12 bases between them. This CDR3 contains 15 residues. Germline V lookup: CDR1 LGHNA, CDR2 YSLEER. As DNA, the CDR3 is TGCGCCAGCAGCCCCTCCGGACAGCTGAACACTGAAGCTTTCTTT. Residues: CASSPSGQLNTEAFF.

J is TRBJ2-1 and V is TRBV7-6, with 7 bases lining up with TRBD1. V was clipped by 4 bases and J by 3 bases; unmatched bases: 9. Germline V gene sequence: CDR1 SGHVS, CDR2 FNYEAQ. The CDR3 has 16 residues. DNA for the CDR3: TGTGCCAGCAGCTCGTCCTCGGACAGGAACTACAATGAGCAGTTCTTC. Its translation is CASSSSSDRNYNEQFF.

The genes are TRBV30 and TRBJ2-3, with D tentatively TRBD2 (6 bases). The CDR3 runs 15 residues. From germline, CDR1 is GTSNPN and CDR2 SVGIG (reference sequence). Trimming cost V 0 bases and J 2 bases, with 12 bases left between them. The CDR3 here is CAWSVRWEATDTQYF. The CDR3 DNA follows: TGTGCCTGGAGTGTAAGGTGGGAGGCCACAGATACGCAGTATTTT. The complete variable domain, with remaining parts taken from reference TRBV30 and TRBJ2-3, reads SQTIHQWPATLVQPVGSPLSLECTVEGTSNPNLYWYRQAAGRGLQLLFYSVGIGQISSEVPQNLSASRPQDRQFILSSKKLLLSDSGFYLCAWSVRWEATDTQYFGPGTRLTVL.

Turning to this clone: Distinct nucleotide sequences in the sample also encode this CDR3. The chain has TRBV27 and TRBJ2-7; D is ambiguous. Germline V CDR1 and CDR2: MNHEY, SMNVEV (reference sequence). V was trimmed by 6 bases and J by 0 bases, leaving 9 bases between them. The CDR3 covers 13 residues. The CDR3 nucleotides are TGTGCCAGCAGCCTTGGGATCTCCTACGAGCAGTACTTC. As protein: CASSLGISYEQYF.